The sequence of this TCR beta chain was determined in a study of blood T cell repertoires in COVID-19. Study information: Samples came from the United States, Italy and Spain, spanning acute and convalescent COVID-19.

Generated by immunoSEQ multiplex PCR, the TCRdb table keeps only in-frame clones and is missing some. This table has approximately 160,000 clones, 80% to 90% appearing once. This sequence originates from a woman in her 70s with acute or convalescent COVID-19. The specimen was peripheral blood.

CDR3 sequence reads: CASSQGASGGPSTDTQYF. The CDR3 coding sequence is TGCGCCAGCAGCCAAGGGGCTAGCGGGGGGCCTAGCACAGATACGCAGTATTTT. The rearrangement joins TRBV4-3 to TRBJ2-3; 11 bases map to TRBD2. The CDR3 loop spans 18 amino acids. J gave up 0 bases and V 1 base, and 6 bases lay outside the gene matches. Per the germline V gene, CDR1 is LGHNA and CDR2 is YSLEER.